This T cell receptor beta chain is from a study of T-cell memory formation after mild COVID-19. MiXCR, applied by TCRdb to the 5' RACE reads, yields one record per CDR3 protein. Found here are roughly 620,000 distinct CDR3 sequences, roughly 18% of them singletons; the top ten hold 9.5% to 15%. The CDR3 consists of 15 residues. Germline CDR1 is SGHTA and CDR2 is FQGNSA. V lost 5 bases, J lost 4 bases, and 10 bases stayed unmatched. This clonotype was seen only a few times. Its matching antigen is unknown. Findings and limits, study-wide: Chiefly within CM and EM were the contracting CD4+ clones; CD8+ ones were within EMRA. Clones that shrank (day 15 to 85) were balanced CD4/CD8, whereas later expanders leaned CD4+.

The V gene is TRBV7-2, the J gene TRBJ2-7; TRBD2 aligns across 8 bases. Sequenced: PBMCs or a T cell subset sorted from them (not recorded which). The clonotype comes from an adult woman who had mild COVID-19 (a few samples of this study predate the infection). Cell type and time point are not known. The CDR3 nucleotides read TGTGCCAGCAGCCCCACGCAGGGACTAGGGTACGAGCAGTACTTC. Protein product: CASSPTQGLGYEQYF.